This paragraph covers one T cell receptor beta chain sequence. This record belongs to a study of blood T cell repertoires in COVID-19. In the authors' workflow: Estimates of nucleated cell counts were drawn from the amplification of reference gene primers. Profiling relied on immunoSEQ multiplex PCR, and the TCRdb table lists in-frame clones only, not all of them. V, J and clone size are taken as reported in that table, and D and trimming were inferred from the DNA itself. The profile shows about 200,000 clones, around 80% of them singletons. Sample: peripheral blood. This TCR came from a man between 60 and 75 years old with acute or convalescent COVID-19.

In DNA, the CDR3 is TGTGCCAGCAGGTTTAGCGGGGCTCTGTTAGATACGCAGTATTTT. Residues: CASRFSGALLDTQYF. The rearrangement links TRBV2 to TRBJ2-3, with 8 bases matching TRBD2. The CDR3 runs to 15 residues. Germline V gives CDR1 SNHLY, CDR2 FYNNEI. The V segment lost 6 bases and the J segment 5 bases; nucleotides outside the gene matches: 10.